A single sample gave rise to the 30 T cell receptor beta chains below, sequenced in a study of blood T cell repertoires in COVID-19. Libraries were prepared by immunoSEQ multiplex PCR; TCRdb keeps only in-frame clonotypes and omits some of them. The sample holds fewer than 250,000 clones; 92% are singletons and the top ten take around 1.2%. The sample consisted of peripheral blood. Receptor source: a man aged 25 to 40 with acute or convalescent COVID-19.

The V call is TRBV6-1, the J call TRBJ1-1; TRBD1 aligns across 9 bases. The CDR3 spans 17 residues. CDR1 is MNHNS and CDR2 is SASEGT in the germline V gene. The V segment lost 4 bases and the J segment 6 bases; nucleotides outside the gene matches: 15. CDR3 DNA: TGTGCCAGCAGTGCTACCCGGGACAGGGACTTTAAACCTGAAGCTTTCTTT. It is translated as CASSATRDRDFKPEAFF.

The rearrangement uses TRBV11-2 and TRBJ2-7; no definite D call. V lost 0 bases to trimming and J lost 2 bases, with 8 bases between them. This CDR3 contains 14 residues. Germline V gene sequence: CDR1 SGHAT, CDR2 FQNNGV. For the CDR3, the DNA is TGTGCCAGCAGCTTAGAGTCAGGTCCCTACGAGCAGTACTTC. Amino acid sequence: CASSLESGPYEQYF.

This sequence joins TRBV2 and TRBJ1-6, with D perhaps matching TRBD1 (6 bases). The germline V gene encodes CDR1 SNHLY and CDR2 FYNNEI. Trimming pared 5 bases from V and 9 bases from J, leaving 17 bases between. This CDR3 spans 15 amino acids. In nucleotides, the CDR3 is TGTGCCAGCAGTAGAGACAGGCCTGATCGTTCACCCCTCCACTTT. This sequence encodes CASSRDRPDRSPLHF. The full variable domain, its missing parts supplied by reference TRBV2 and TRBJ1-6, is EPEVTQTPSHQVTQMGQEVILRCVPISNHLYFYWYRQILGQKVEFLVSFYNNEISEKSEIFDDQFSVERPDGSNFTLKIRSTKLEDSAMYFCASSRDRPDRSPLHFGNGTRLTVT.

The genes are TRBV28 and TRBJ1-2, with 11 bases fitting TRBD1. Germline V gene data show CDR1 as MDHEN and CDR2 as SYDVKM. V shed 3 bases and J 5 bases; nucleotides not matched to a gene: 5. The CDR3 is made up of 15 amino acids. The CDR3, as DNA: TGTGCCAGCAGTTTCCGTGGGACAGGGGGATATGGCTACACCTTC. Residues: CASSFRGTGGYGYTF.

The chain joins TRBV25-1 to TRBJ2-7; no clear D. With 1 base removed from V and 2 bases from J, the gap between germline ends came to 15 bases. The germline V gene encodes CDR1 MGHDK and CDR2 SYGVNS. The CDR3 extends over 16 amino acids. The CDR3 protein is CASSESLGRGTYEQYF. CDR3 coding DNA: TGTGCCAGCAGTGAATCACTTGGCAGAGGAACCTACGAGCAGTACTTC.

This chain links TRBV5-1 with TRBJ1-2; 7 nucleotides match TRBD1. The V segment lost 3 bases and the J segment 2 bases; nucleotides outside the gene matches: 19. The CDR3 spans 19 residues. Per germline, CDR1 SGHRS and CDR2 YFSETQ. The CDR3 protein is CASSYNFRTGERTNYGYTF. The CDR3 nucleotides read TGCGCCAGCAGCTATAACTTCCGGACAGGAGAACGTACGAACTATGGCTACACCTTC.

The chain joins TRBV5-5 to TRBJ1-5; the D is unclear. V was trimmed by 0 bases and J by 3 bases, leaving 7 bases between them. CDR1 SGHKS and CDR2 YYEKEE come from the germline V gene (reference sequence). The CDR3 is made up of 14 amino acids. CDR3 amino acids: CASSLERINQPQHF. In nucleotides, the CDR3 is TGTGCCAGCAGCTTGGAGAGGATCAATCAGCCCCAGCATTTT.

V and J are TRBV18 and TRBJ2-7; a weak D match, TRBD1 (5 bases). Germline V CDR1 and CDR2: KGHSH, LQKENI. The CDR3 spans 15 residues. Between the trimmed V and J ends, which lost 3 bases and 0 bases, there was a span of 12 bases. This CDR3 is CASSPTGLSSYEQYF. The DNA for the CDR3 is TGTGCCAGCTCACCTACAGGCTTGAGCTCCTACGAGCAGTACTTC.

This sequence joins TRBV9 and TRBJ2-1; 12 nucleotides agree with TRBD2. This CDR3 region has 15 residues. Germline CDR1 and CDR2: SGDLS and YYNGEE. V shed 0 bases and J 7 bases; nucleotides not matched to a gene: 2. CDR3 nucleotides: TGTGCCAGCAGCGTAGGACTAGCGGGGGTTAATGAGCAGTTCTTC. Translated, it gives CASSVGLAGVNEQFF.

V and J are TRBV30 and TRBJ1-2; D is undetermined. The germline gives CDR1 GTSNPN, CDR2 SVGIG (reference sequence). The CDR3 has 13 residues. The V end was cut by 0 bases, the J end by 2 bases, with 7 bases between. The CDR3 here is CAWSVSENYGYTF. CDR3 bases: TGTGCCTGGAGTGTCTCTGAGAACTATGGCTACACCTTC.

This chain connects TRBV28 to TRBJ1-2; D remains unclear. The CDR3 runs 14 residues. V lost 4 bases, J lost 2 bases, and 11 bases lay in between. Germline CDR1 and CDR2: MDHEN and SYDVKM. CDR3 residues: CASSSYARNYGYTF. CDR3 coding DNA: TGTGCCAGCAGTTCCTATGCCCGGAACTATGGCTACACCTTC.

This clone was detected only once. The rearrangement links TRBV19 to TRBJ2-2; 10 nucleotides match TRBD2. Germline CDR1 LNHDA, CDR2 SQIVND (reference sequence). The CDR3 is 16 amino acids. V shed 5 bases and J 9 bases; nucleotides not matched to a gene: 12. In DNA form, the CDR3 reads TGTGCCAGTAGTCCCAGGGAGGGACTAGCGTTGTGGGAGCTGTTTTTT. Translating gives CASSPREGLALWELFF.

V and J are TRBV5-1 and TRBJ2-2; D unresolved. V was trimmed by 0 bases and J by 1 base, leaving 7 bases between them. The CDR3 runs 15 residues. Germline V gene sequence: CDR1 SGHRS, CDR2 YFSETQ. CDR3 residues: CASSLDPLNTGELFF. The DNA for the CDR3 is TGCGCCAGCAGCTTGGACCCACTGAACACCGGGGAGCTGTTTTTT.

The rearrangement joins TRBV19 to TRBJ2-1; D remains unclear. The germline V gene encodes CDR1 LNHDA and CDR2 SQIVND (reference sequence). This CDR3 comprises 16 residues. Trimming shortened V by 0 bases and J by 0 bases, and 9 bases separated the two germline ends. The CDR3 sequence is CASSIDPGSSYNEQFF. CDR3 nucleotides: TGTGCCAGTAGTATAGATCCAGGAAGCTCCTACAATGAGCAGTTCTTC.

The genes are TRBV12-3 or TRBV12-4 and TRBJ1-2; tentatively, D is TRBD1 (5 bases). With 6 bases removed from V and 5 bases from J, the gap between germline ends came to 13 bases. This CDR3 contains 13 residues. CDR3: CASRYDRDYGYTF. CDR3 in DNA: TGTGCCAGCAGATATGACAGAGATTATGGCTACACCTTC.

The CDR3 region is CASSPLGTGVNEQFF. CDR3 coding DNA: TGTGCCAGCTCACCTCTCGGGACTGGGGTTAATGAGCAGTTCTTC. The chain recombines TRBV18 with TRBJ2-1; possible D gene TRBD2, 6 bases. The ends were cut back, 3 bases at V and 7 bases at J, with 16 bases in the middle. The CDR3 has 15 residues. Germline assignment: CDR1 KGHSH and CDR2 LQKENI.

The V gene is TRBV11-2, the J gene TRBJ1-2; TRBD1 agrees at 7 bases. From germline, CDR1 is SGHAT and CDR2 FQNNGV. The CDR3 totals 16 residues. The V segment lost 6 bases and the J segment 8 bases; nucleotides outside the gene matches: 18. The chain's CDR3 is CASSSLETGPTRGYTF. The CDR3, as DNA: TGTGCCAGCAGTTCACTCGAGACAGGGCCCACGAGGGGCTACACCTTC.

The gene calls are TRBV6-5 and TRBJ2-3, with 9 bases that match TRBD2. This CDR3 has 13 amino acids. V shed 8 bases, J shed 3 bases, and the junction held 3 bases outside the gene matches. Germline V gene data show CDR1 as MNHEY and CDR2 as SVGAGI. CDR3 sequence reads: CASETSGTDTQYF. The DNA for the CDR3 is TGTGCCAGCGAGACTAGCGGAACAGATACGCAGTATTTT.

The gene calls are TRBV2 and TRBJ2-5; 9 bases fit TRBD2. Germline lookup yields CDR1 SNHLY and CDR2 FYNNEI. Germline trimming cut 5 bases from V and 2 bases from J; bases unmatched to any gene: 9. This CDR3 has 16 amino acids. The CDR3 here is CASSFVVAGGQETQYF. The CDR3 nucleotides are TGTGCCAGCAGTTTTGTGGTGGCGGGGGGGCAAGAGACCCAGTACTTC.

The V gene is TRBV4-1, the J gene TRBJ1-1; maybe TRBD1 (5 bases). CDR3 length: 14 residues. CDR1 is MGHRA and CDR2 is YSYEKL in the germline V gene. V was shortened by 3 bases and J by 0 bases, with 8 bases between the two germline ends. The CDR3, as DNA: TGCGCCAGCAGCCACCCGACAGTGAACACTGAAGCTTTCTTT. Translating it yields CASSHPTVNTEAFF.

The V and J genes are TRBV5-1 and TRBJ2-5; 11 bases match TRBD2. Germline V gives CDR1 SGHRS, CDR2 YFSETQ. The CDR3 consists of 14 residues. Germline trimming cut 5 bases from V and 2 bases from J; bases unmatched to any gene: 2. Here the CDR3 reads CASRRLAGQETQYF. DNA of the CDR3: TGCGCCAGCAGGCGACTAGCGGGGCAAGAGACCCAGTACTTC. Drawing the rest from reference TRBV5-1 and TRBJ2-5, the complete variable domain is KAGVTQTPRYLIKTRGQQVTLSCSPISGHRSVSWYQQTPGQGLQFLFEYFSETQRNKGNFPGRFSGRQFSNSRSEMNVSTLELGDSALYLCASRRLAGQETQYFGPGTRLLVL.

The rearrangement uses TRBV5-1 and TRBJ1-6, with 9 bases aligning to TRBD1. This CDR3 is 16 amino acids long. V dropped 1 base and J dropped 9; count of bases not matched to a gene: 8. Per the germline V gene, CDR1 is SGHRS and CDR2 is YFSETQ. CDR3 DNA sequence: TGCGCCAGCAGCTTGAATCCAGGACAGGGGACTTCACCCCTCCACTTT. Amino acid sequence: CASSLNPGQGTSPLHF.

The V gene is TRBV29-1, the J gene TRBJ2-7; D possibly corresponds to TRBD1 (6 bases). Trimming took 4 bases from V and 2 from J, leaving 15 bases between them. CDR3 length: 14 residues. Per the germline V gene, CDR1 is SQVTM and CDR2 is ANQGSEA. The CDR3 region has the DNA TGCAGCGTTGCCTTAGGACAGCCACCCTACGAGCAGTACTTC. The encoded protein is CSVALGQPPYEQYF.

The chain couples TRBV4-1 to TRBJ2-2, with D possibly TRBD1 on 6 matching bases. V lost 2 bases and J 3 bases, leaving 10 bases between the germline ends. The length of the CDR3 is 15 residues. CDR1 and CDR2 from the germline V gene are MGHRA and YSYEKL. The CDR3 bases are TGCGCCAGCAGCCAAAACAGGGATTACACCGGGGAGCTGTTTTTT. The encoded protein is CASSQNRDYTGELFF.

The chain joins TRBV7-9 to TRBJ1-1; TRBD1 might be the D (5 bases). CDR1 is SEHNR and CDR2 is FQNEAQ in the germline V gene (reference sequence). The CDR3 extends over 14 amino acids. V lost 1 base, J lost 6 bases, and 12 bases lay in between. CDR3 sequence (DNA): TGTGCCAGCAGCTTAGTGCAGGGAATGGCTGAAGCTTTCTTT. Translation: CASSLVQGMAEAFF.

The V gene is TRBV5-8, the J gene TRBJ2-7, with D perhaps matching TRBD1 (6 bases). Germline lookup yields CDR1 SGHTS and CDR2 YDEGEE. CDR3 length: 17 amino acids. V dropped 4 bases and J dropped 3 bases, with 23 bases sitting between them. For the CDR3, the DNA is TGTGCCAGCAGCCCACGTGGGGGCCGACCAACCAGCTACGAGCAGTACTTC. Amino acids: CASSPRGGRPTSYEQYF.

The J gene is TRBJ1-3, the V gene TRBV15; D possibly corresponds to TRBD1 (5 bases). V lost 8 bases to trimming and J lost 0 bases, with 14 bases between them. This CDR3 region has 15 residues. In germline, CDR1 is LNHNV, CDR2 YYDKDF (reference sequence). The CDR3 reads CATGRGGNSGNTIYF. CDR3 DNA: TGTGCCACCGGTAGGGGAGGGAACTCTGGAAACACCATATATTTT.

The chain combines TRBV11-2 with TRBJ1-5, with D hard to call. Trimming removed 6 bases from V and 3 bases from J, with 12 bases in between. The length of the CDR3 is 14 residues. The germline CDR1 and CDR2 sequences are SGHAT and FQNNGV. The CDR3 region is CASSRPGHNQPQHF. The CDR3, as DNA: TGTGCCAGCAGTCGACCGGGTCACAATCAGCCCCAGCATTTT.

This rearrangement joins TRBV2 to TRBJ1-4; 7 nucleotides agree with TRBD1. V shed 5 bases and J 4 bases; nucleotides not matched to a gene: 4. The CDR3 runs 14 residues. Germline CDR1 and CDR2: SNHLY and FYNNEI. CDR3 sequence reads: CASSKGQHNEKLFF. CDR3 in DNA: TGTGCCAGCAGTAAGGGACAGCATAATGAAAAACTGTTTTTT.

With respect to this clone: Mismatch with germline at one junction end may stem from a read error. V gene TRBV5-1 combines with J gene TRBJ1-5; D might be TRBD1 (6 bases). There are 15 residues in the CDR3. Germline loops: CDR1 SGHRS, CDR2 YFSETQ. CDR3 coding DNA: TGCGCCAGCAGATTGGGACAATATAGCAATCAGCCCCAGCATTTT. Protein sequence: CASRLGQYSNQPQHF.